The sequence of this T cell receptor beta chain was determined in a study of T cells in Graves' hyperthyroidism and ophthalmopathy. Study overall: Before any treatment, at initial diagnosis, peripheral blood was collected.

This clonotype was recorded many times. The blood sample dates from first hyperthyroidism diagnosis, preceding any ophthalmopathy symptoms. RNA transcripts were the template for amplifying TCR beta CDR3 regions. Primed by the HTBI set, a first-round RT-PCR was run on the TCR CDR3. TCRdb reprocessed the multiplex PCR reads via MiXCR and lists one record per CDR3 protein. The sample contains fewer than 450,000 distinct CDR3 sequences, 17% of which appear only once. This CDR3 region has 17 residues. Trimming left V 2 bases short and J 4 bases short, with 20 bases between. Germline CDR1 and CDR2: MDHEN and SYDVKM.

The V gene is TRBV28, the J gene TRBJ2-5; D is uncertain. The TCR sequence derives from a woman aged 25-40 years with Graves' hyperthyroidism that later progressed to Graves' ophthalmopathy. The sample was blood. For the CDR3, the DNA is TGTGCCAGCAGTTTAACGCCTCATGGGGTCCTAGGAGAGACCCAGTACTTC. Residues: CASSLTPHGVLGETQYF.